Presented here are 20 T cell receptor beta chains from one specimen sequenced in a study of T cells in Graves' hyperthyroidism and ophthalmopathy. The CDR3 regions of TCR beta were amplified from RNA transcripts. First-round RT-PCR with HTBI primers amplified the TCR CDR3 region. TCRdb called the multiplex PCR reads again in MiXCR, with one record for every CDR3 protein. The table has 500,000 to 800,000 distinct CDR3 sequences, over 40% seen once. Material: peripheral blood or thyroid tissue (not recorded which). The receptors stem from an adult man with Graves' disease, either hyperthyroidism or ophthalmopathy (not recorded which).

This clonotype was detected ten times or more. This chain joins TRBV24-1 and TRBJ1-5; D may be TRBD1 (5 bases). Trimming left V 9 bases short and J 5 bases short, with 13 bases between. The CDR3 consists of 13 residues. Germline CDR1 reads KGHDR; CDR2 reads SFDVKD. The CDR3 region has the DNA TGTGCCACCGGCCGCAGGGCTGATCAGCCCCAGCATTTT. This translates into CATGRRADQPQHF.

This clonotype was counted many times. The chain combines TRBV2 with TRBJ2-7, with D perhaps given as TRBD1 or TRBD2 (5 bases each). The germline CDR1 and CDR2 sequences are SNHLY and FYNNEI. V was clipped by 6 bases and J by 4 bases, with 16 bases between them. The CDR3 consists of 14 residues. As DNA, the CDR3 is TGTGCCAGCAGACCGGGACCCTCGGGGTACGAGCAGTACTTC. Protein sequence: CASRPGPSGYEQYF.

The chain is built from TRBV20-1 and TRBJ1-5, with D unclear. Germline V gene lookup returns CDR1 DFQATT and CDR2 SNEGSKA (reference sequence). V was clipped by 6 bases and J by 9 bases, with 18 bases between them. The CDR3 extends over 13 amino acids. The CDR3 loop is CSAGDLGFGPQHF. In DNA form, the CDR3 reads TGCAGTGCCGGGGATCTGGGATTCGGGCCCCAGCATTTT.

J is TRBJ1-6 and V is TRBV27; D gene uncertain. The CDR3 is 16 amino acids. V was shortened by 4 bases and J by 13 bases, with 23 bases between the two germline ends. The germline CDR1 and CDR2 sequences are MNHEY and SMNVEV (reference sequence). This CDR3 reads CASSSYPDGSILPLHF. In DNA form, the CDR3 reads TGTGCCAGCAGTTCATACCCGGACGGGTCGATCCTCCCCCTCCACTTT.

This clonotype was observed a few times. The chain has TRBV6-6 and TRBJ2-7; D might be TRBD2 (6 bases). Germline V gene sequence: CDR1 MNHNY, CDR2 SVGAGI (reference sequence). The length of the CDR3 is 12 residues. Trimming left V 10 bases short and J 7 bases short, with 17 bases between. CDR3 amino acids: CAIGSSAGEQYF. CDR3 nucleotides: TGTGCCATCGGATCTAGCGCTGGTGAGCAGTACTTC.

The chain is built from TRBV2 and TRBJ2-3, with a weak D call TRBD2 (6 bases). Deletions cut 1 base from V and 2 bases from J, with 7 bases between. The CDR3 spans 14 residues. Germline V gives CDR1 SNHLY, CDR2 FYNNEI. In nucleotides, the CDR3 is TGTGCCAGCAGTGAAGGGACTACCACAGATACGCAGTATTTT. Residues: CASSEGTTTDTQYF.

The V gene is TRBV2, the J gene TRBJ2-7; 10 positions agree with TRBD1. The CDR3 consists of 14 residues. Germline V gene data show CDR1 as SNHLY and CDR2 as FYNNEI. The V gene end was trimmed by 4 bases and the J gene end by 3 bases; junction bases not matched to a gene: 3. Here the CDR3 reads CASSGQGANYEQYF. CDR3 DNA: TGTGCCAGCAGTGGACAGGGGGCCAACTACGAGCAGTACTTC.

The V and J genes are TRBV2 and TRBJ1-1, with D unresolved. The CDR3 spans 13 residues. Looked up from germline, CDR1 is SNHLY and CDR2 is FYNNEI. Trimming took off 0 bases at V and 5 bases at J, with 7 bases between the two ends. CDR3 in amino acids: CASSEAEETEAFF. CDR3 sequence (DNA): TGTGCCAGCAGTGAAGCTGAGGAAACTGAAGCTTTCTTT.

The chain carries TRBV2 and TRBJ1-3, with D maybe TRBD1 (5 bases). In germline, CDR1 is SNHLY, CDR2 FYNNEI. V lost 6 bases and J lost 2, with 23 bases in between. CDR3 size: 18 residues. CDR3 in DNA: TGTGCCAGCAGACAGACAGATGCTAGTAACGGTGCTGGAAACACCATATATTTT. This translates into CASRQTDASNGAGNTIYF.

This clonotype was seen many times. The V call is TRBV7-2, the J call TRBJ2-5, with D possibly called TRBD1 or TRBD2 (6 bases each). CDR1 and CDR2 (germline): SGHTA, FQGNSA. Trimming cost V 2 bases and J 3 bases, with 10 bases left between them. The CDR3 is made up of 14 amino acids. Written as DNA, the CDR3 is TGTGCCAGCAGCTTAACGGGGGCTAAAGAGACCCAGTACTTC. Its translation: CASSLTGAKETQYF.

This clonotype was recorded a few times. The V gene is TRBV7-9, the J gene TRBJ2-2; perhaps TRBD1 as D (6 bases). The ends were cut back, 8 bases at V and 4 bases at J, with 17 bases in the middle. CDR1 and CDR2 from the germline V gene are SEHNR and FQNEAQ (reference sequence). The CDR3 is made up of 15 amino acids. CDR3 amino acids: CASGKTGSRTGELFF. CDR3 nucleotides: TGTGCCAGCGGAAAAACAGGGTCGCGCACCGGGGAGCTGTTTTTT.

Comments on this clonotype: A read error may produce the germline difference seen at one junction end. The chain couples TRBV14 to TRBJ1-3; no firm D call. From germline, CDR1 is SGHDN and CDR2 FVKESK. This CDR3 has 17 residues. The CDR3 loop is CASSQDQAANYGYTIYF. CDR3 nucleotide sequence: TGTGCCAGCAGCCAAGATCAGGCGGCGAACTATGGCTACACCATATACTTT.

V is TRBV7-9 and J is TRBJ2-7; 10 nucleotides agree with TRBD1. The V segment lost 5 bases and the J segment 7 bases; nucleotides outside the gene matches: 14. The CDR3 covers 16 residues. From germline, CDR1 is SEHNR and CDR2 FQNEAQ (reference sequence). The CDR3 DNA is TGTGCCAGCAGCACCTTCGCCGGGACAGGGGTTTGGGAGCAGTACTTC. Amino acids: CASSTFAGTGVWEQYF.

This clonotype was detected ten times or more. The chain carries TRBV24-1 and TRBJ2-2; D possibly corresponds to TRBD1 (5 bases). This CDR3 spans 13 amino acids. The V end was cut by 3 bases, the J end by 5 bases, with 6 bases between. Germline values: CDR1 KGHDR, CDR2 SFDVKD. The CDR3 region is CATSDGATGELFF. CDR3 in DNA: TGTGCCACCAGTGATGGGGCAACCGGGGAGCTGTTTTTT.

The gene calls are TRBV9 and TRBJ1-1; D is perhaps TRBD1 (5 bases). CDR1 is SGDLS, CDR2 YYNGEE, per germline. With 0 bases removed from V and 1 base from J, the gap between germline ends came to 16 bases. This CDR3 has 17 residues. CDR3 protein: CASSVEGRETENTEAFF. DNA for the CDR3: TGTGCCAGCAGCGTAGAAGGCAGGGAAACAGAGAACACTGAAGCTTTCTTT.

This clonotype was recorded many times. J is TRBJ1-5 and V is TRBV19; a possible D gene is TRBD1 (6 bases). The V and J ends lost 4 bases and 1 base respectively, with 14 bases between them. The CDR3 runs to 16 residues. Looked up from germline, CDR1 is LNHDA and CDR2 is SQIVND (reference sequence). The CDR3 spells CASSTPQGRSNQPQHF. The CDR3 bases are TGTGCCAGTAGTACACCACAGGGTAGGAGCAATCAGCCCCAGCATTTT.

As for this clonotype: This may arise from a read error, as a much more abundant clone is one base away. The missing conserved phenylalanine or tryptophan at the end of this CDR3 makes a read error likely. This sequence joins TRBV2 and TRBJ1-1; no firm D call. Germline V gene lookup returns CDR1 SNHLY and CDR2 FYNNEI. This CDR3 contains 13 residues. Deletions cut 4 bases from V and 5 bases from J, with 11 bases between. The CDR3 loop reads CASSAEGATEAFS. CDR3 DNA: TGTGCCAGCAGTGCCGAGGGCGCGACTGAAGCTTTCTCT.

This chain uses TRBV6-6 with TRBJ2-7; 7 bases align to TRBD2. Per the germline V gene, CDR1 is MNHNY and CDR2 is SVGAGI (reference sequence). The CDR3 spans 15 residues. V lost 2 bases, J lost 2 bases, and 6 bases stayed unmatched. The CDR3 DNA reads TGTGCCAGCAGTTACGGGGCGGGAGTGCCCTACGAGCAGTACTTC. It codes for CASSYGAGVPYEQYF.

The CDR3 protein is CSAIKGVPRTYEQYF. For the CDR3, the DNA is TGCAGTGCCATCAAGGGGGTTCCCCGAACTTACGAGCAGTACTTC. The J gene is TRBJ2-7, the V gene TRBV20-1, with D perhaps TRBD1 (6 bases). The CDR3 has 15 amino acids. Trimming took off 6 bases at V and 4 bases at J, with 22 bases between the two ends. The germline V gene encodes CDR1 DFQATT and CDR2 SNEGSKA (reference sequence).

This clonotype was found many times. The V gene is TRBV14, the J gene TRBJ1-1; no reliable D call. The CDR3 is 13 amino acids. Germline lookup yields CDR1 SGHDN and CDR2 FVKESK. V was trimmed by 1 base and J by 5 bases, leaving 8 bases between them. In nucleotides, the CDR3 is TGTGCCAGCAGCCAAGTGTGGAAGACTGAAGCTTTCTTT. Its protein product is CASSQVWKTEAFF.